These 25 T cell receptor beta chains originate from one sample sequenced in a study of cytomegalovirus exposure and HLA in healthy donors. Both 60 Vbeta primers and 13 Jbeta primers went into the PCR. The repertoire was sequenced with immunoSEQ multiplex PCR; TCRdb's copy has only in-frame clones and lacks some. The sample contains 150,000 to 200,000 clones, roughly four fifths of which appear only once. The sequenced sample was PBMCs. These receptors all come from a woman in her 30s in good health and CMV-seronegative.

This chain connects TRBV5-3 to TRBJ2-2, with D possibly TRBD1 on 6 matching bases. TRBV5-3 is classed as an ORF, of uncertain function. The CDR3 has 17 amino acids. The germline V and J ends were trimmed by 9 bases and 6 bases, with 27 bases remaining between them. Written as DNA, the CDR3 is TGTGCCAATCCACCACAGAGGGCCAGGGGAGTCGCCGGGGAGCTGTTTTTT. Translation: CANPPQRARGVAGELFF.

Here the CDR3 reads CASRGQGGNQPQHF. The CDR3 coding sequence is TGTGCCAGCAGGGGACAGGGGGGAAATCAGCCCCAGCATTTT. V and J are TRBV2 and TRBJ1-5; 11 bases are a match to TRBD1. The length of the CDR3 is 14 residues. The V gene's germline CDR1 is SNHLY and CDR2 FYNNEI. The ends lost 6 bases at V and 4 bases at J; junction bases unmatched: 2.

The chain employs TRBV27 and TRBJ2-7, with TRBD2 matching 9 bases. V was clipped by 5 bases and J by 3 bases; unmatched bases: 14. The CDR3 is made up of 17 amino acids. Germline V gives CDR1 MNHEY, CDR2 SMNVEV (reference sequence). Here the CDR3 DNA reads TGTGCCAGCAGTCAATTCCCTTTTGCGGGAGGGGACTACGAGCAGTACTTC. Translation gives CASSQFPFAGGDYEQYF.

The chain carries TRBV7-9 and TRBJ1-5, with D unresolved. The V gene lost 1 base and the J gene lost 3 bases, with 4 bases spanning the gap. The CDR3 loop spans 13 amino acids. In germline, CDR1 is SEHNR, CDR2 FQNEAQ (reference sequence). The CDR3 region has the DNA TGTGCCAGCAGCTTAGGGGCCAATCAGCCCCAGCATTTT. Its protein product is CASSLGANQPQHF.

This clone occurred once. The chain couples TRBV7-2 to TRBJ2-2; no firm D call. V was shortened by 3 bases and J by 1 base, with 6 bases between the two germline ends. The germline CDR1 and CDR2 sequences are SGHTA and FQGNSA. The CDR3 totals 14 residues. The CDR3 protein is CASSLYRNTGELFF. CDR3 bases: TGTGCCAGCAGCTTGTACAGGAACACCGGGGAGCTGTTTTTT.

The V gene is TRBV19, the J gene TRBJ1-4; 11 bases are a match to TRBD1. Looked up from germline, CDR1 is LNHDA and CDR2 is SQIVND (reference sequence). This CDR3 region has 15 residues. Trimming took 3 bases from V and 8 from J; bases not matched to a gene: 5. CDR3 coding DNA: TGTGCCAGTAGTATTGGGGGACAGGGGGACGAAAAACTGTTTTTT. Residues: CASSIGGQGDEKLFF.

The chain joins TRBV10-3 to TRBJ1-2; a weak D match, TRBD1 (5 bases). This CDR3 has 11 residues. Trimming stripped 0 bases from V and 12 bases from J, with 8 bases between. CDR1 is ENHRY and CDR2 is SYGVKD in the germline V gene. The CDR3 here is CAISESAGHTF. The CDR3, as DNA: TGTGCCATCAGTGAGTCGGCAGGGCACACCTTC.

This clone showed up just once. This chain links TRBV9 with TRBJ2-5; 9 bases line up with TRBD1. The germline gives CDR1 SGDLS, CDR2 YYNGEE. The CDR3 covers 14 residues. V was clipped by 2 bases and J by 5 bases; unmatched bases: 4. Written as DNA, the CDR3 is TGTGCCAGCAGCGTTACAGGGGGCGAGGAGACCCAGTACTTC. Translated: CASSVTGGEETQYF.

The V gene is TRBV9, the J gene TRBJ2-1; TRBD2 matches 11 bases. The CDR3 spans 17 residues. The J segment lost 6 bases and the V segment lost 0 bases, leaving 8 bases of the junction unmatched. Germline CDR1 SGDLS, CDR2 YYNGEE. CDR3 nucleotide sequence: TGTGCCAGCAGCGTAGGGTTAGCGGGGGGGCCCTCCAATGAGCAGTTCTTC. It codes for CASSVGLAGGPSNEQFF.

With regard to this clone: Mismatch with germline at one junction end may stem from a read error. Here the CDR3 reads CASSLVRQFNQPQHF. As DNA, the CDR3 is TGTGCTAGCAGCTTAGTACGACAGTTCAATCAGCCCCAGCATTTT. The V gene is TRBV7-7, the J gene TRBJ1-5; D is possibly TRBD1 (5 bases). The length of the CDR3 is 15 residues. Germline V gene lookup returns CDR1 SSHAT and CDR2 FNYEAQ (reference sequence).

The chain is built from TRBV9 and TRBJ2-7; 7 nucleotides agree with TRBD1. CDR1 and CDR2 from the germline V gene are SGDLS and YYNGEE. CDR3 size: 15 residues. Trimming took 4 bases from V and 4 from J; bases not matched to a gene: 11. Written as DNA, the CDR3 is TGTGCCAGCAGCACCCGACAGGGAACGGGGTACGAGCAGTACTTC. Encoded protein: CASSTRQGTGYEQYF.

V is TRBV11-2 and J is TRBJ2-3; 7 positions agree with TRBD2. Germline CDR1 and CDR2: SGHAT and FQNNGV. The CDR3 extends over 15 amino acids. The V segment lost 5 bases and the J segment 2 bases; nucleotides outside the gene matches: 7. The CDR3 region is CASSQGEGFTDTQYF. The CDR3 coding sequence is TGTGCCAGCAGCCAAGGGGAGGGGTTCACAGATACGCAGTATTTT.

The chain combines TRBV7-2 with TRBJ2-1; a weak D match, TRBD2 (5 bases). This CDR3 region has 12 residues. The germline V gene encodes CDR1 SGHTA and CDR2 FQGNSA. V lost 1 base and J 8 bases, leaving 6 bases between the germline ends. CDR3 nucleotides: TGTGCCAGCAGCTTAGTGGAGGATGAGCAGTTCTTC. Translating it yields CASSLVEDEQFF. The variable domain in full, with the rest retrieved from reference TRBV7-2 and TRBJ2-1, is GAGVSQSPSNKVTEKGKDVELRCDPISGHTALYWYRQSLGQGLEFLIYFQGNSAPDKSGLPSDRFSAERTGGSVSTLTIQRTQQEDSAVYLCASSLVEDEQFFGPGTRLTVL.

This sequence joins TRBV28 and TRBJ1-2; no reliable D call. The CDR3 is 12 amino acids. Trimming took 4 bases from V and 8 from J, leaving 11 bases between them. CDR1 is MDHEN and CDR2 is SYDVKM in the germline V gene. The CDR3, as DNA: TGTGCCAGCAGTTCAGACTGGCTAGGCTACACCTTC. It codes for CASSSDWLGYTF.

Concerning this clone itself: The same CDR3 can be traced to other DNA sequences in this sample. This sequence joins TRBV6-5 and TRBJ1-1, with TRBD1 identical over 7 bases. Per germline, CDR1 MNHEY and CDR2 SVGAGI. The CDR3 has 13 amino acids. J was trimmed by 1 base and V by 6 bases; bases with no gene match: 2. CDR3 bases: TGTGCCAGCAGCAGACAGGGGAACACTGAAGCTTTCTTT. It codes for CASSRQGNTEAFF.

The rearrangement joins TRBV9 to TRBJ2-5; 8 bases agree with TRBD1. Germline assignment: CDR1 SGDLS and CDR2 YYNGEE. The CDR3 has 13 residues. V dropped 2 bases and J dropped 11; count of bases not matched to a gene: 8. In nucleotides, the CDR3 is TGTGCCAGCAGCGTGACTGGACAGGGCGGGCAGTACTTC. Its translation: CASSVTGQGGQYF. The full variable domain, in which reference TRBV9 and TRBJ2-5 provide the parts outside the CDR3, is DSGVTQTPKHLITATGQRVTLRCSPRSGDLSVYWYQQSLDQGLQFLIQYYNGEERAKGNILERFSAQQFPDLHSELNLSSLELGDSALYFCASSVTGQGGQYFGPGTRLLVL.

This rearrangement joins TRBV7-2 to TRBJ2-3; 7 bases map to TRBD1. Germline V gene lookup returns CDR1 SGHTA and CDR2 FQGNSA. V lost 0 bases to trimming and J lost 4 bases; unmatched junction nucleotides: 4. This CDR3 spans 15 amino acids. The CDR3 sequence: CASSLAGGSSDTQYF. Here the CDR3 DNA reads TGTGCCAGCAGCTTAGCAGGGGGCTCATCAGATACGCAGTATTTT. The full variable domain, rest sourced from reference TRBV7-2 and TRBJ2-3, is GAGVSQSPSNKVTEKGKDVELRCDPISGHTALYWYRQSLGQGLEFLIYFQGNSAPDKSGLPSDRFSAERTGGSVSTLTIQRTQQEDSAVYLCASSLAGGSSDTQYFGPGTRLTVL.

V is TRBV11-2 and J is TRBJ2-5, with 15 positions matching TRBD2. V was pared by 3 bases and J by 5 bases, with 7 bases of the junction left unmatched. This CDR3 is 17 amino acids long. The germline V gene encodes CDR1 SGHAT and CDR2 FQNNGV. The CDR3 DNA is TGTGCCAGCAGCTTTGGACTAGCGGGGGGGCCTATGGAGACCCAGTACTTC. It encodes CASSFGLAGGPMETQYF.

This chain joins TRBV19 and TRBJ2-7; 12 nucleotides agree with TRBD1. Germline CDR1 is LNHDA and CDR2 is SQIVND (reference sequence). The CDR3 runs 14 residues. Unmatched junction bases numbered 5, after V lost 5 bases and J lost 6 bases. The chain's CDR3 is CASSVGQGAPEQYF. DNA for the CDR3: TGTGCCAGTAGTGTGGGACAGGGGGCGCCCGAGCAGTACTTC.

This chain joins TRBV7-7 and TRBJ2-1; no firm D call. V was cut by 5 bases and J by 12 bases, with 17 bases left in between. The CDR3 extends over 13 amino acids. Germline V gene data show CDR1 as SSHAT and CDR2 as FNYEAQ (reference sequence). This chain's CDR3 is CASSQSQQQMQFF. CDR3 nucleotides: TGTGCCAGCAGCCAATCACAGCAACAGATGCAGTTCTTC.

The chain couples TRBV19 to TRBJ2-5; D is unresolved. CDR3 length: 15 residues. Germline-derived CDR1 and CDR2 are LNHDA and SQIVND (reference sequence). Trimming stripped 7 bases from V and 0 bases from J, with 15 bases between. CDR3 in DNA: TGTGCCAGTACCCACAACAGTGGTGACCAAGAGACCCAGTACTTC. It yields the protein CASTHNSGDQETQYF.

The chain employs TRBV19 and TRBJ1-2; 9 nucleotides align to TRBD1. Germline V gene lookup returns CDR1 LNHDA and CDR2 SQIVND (reference sequence). J lost 6 bases, V lost 2 bases, and 7 bases had no gene match. The CDR3 extends over 15 amino acids. CDR3 nucleotide sequence: TGTGCCAGTAGTATACTCCGGGGGACAGGGAATGGCTACACCTTC. Translated, it gives CASSILRGTGNGYTF. The whole variable domain, filled in from reference TRBV19 and TRBJ1-2, reads DGGITQSPKYLFRKEGQNVTLSCEQNLNHDAMYWYRQDPGQGLRLIYYSQIVNDFQKGDIAEGYSVSREKKESFPLTVTSAQKNPTAFYLCASSILRGTGNGYTFGSGTRLTVV.

This clone appeared once. The chain has TRBV7-9 and TRBJ1-3; tentatively, D is TRBD1 (5 bases). The germline gives CDR1 SEHNR, CDR2 FQNEAQ (reference sequence). There are 17 residues in the CDR3. Between the trimmed V and J ends, which lost 3 bases and 0 bases, there was a span of 15 bases. CDR3 bases: TGTGCCAGCAGCTTCACTTCGACAGACTCCTCTGGAAACACCATATATTTT. Protein: CASSFTSTDSSGNTIYF.

The CDR3 region is CASSIVGLAGGGRTDTQYF. CDR3 bases: TGTGCCAGTAGTATAGTGGGACTAGCGGGAGGTGGACGCACAGATACGCAGTATTTT. The V gene is TRBV19, the J gene TRBJ2-3, with 15 positions matching TRBD2. With 1 base clipped from V and 1 base from J, the junction kept 6 bases outside the gene matches. The germline gives CDR1 LNHDA, CDR2 SQIVND (reference sequence). This CDR3 spans 19 amino acids. Combining the CDR3 with reference TRBV19 and TRBJ2-3 gives the whole variable domain DGGITQSPKYLFRKEGQNVTLSCEQNLNHDAMYWYRQDPGQGLRLIYYSQIVNDFQKGDIAEGYSVSREKKESFPLTVTSAQKNPTAFYLCASSIVGLAGGGRTDTQYFGPGTRLTVL.

This chain uses TRBV7-9 with TRBJ1-4; D uncertain. This CDR3 is 19 amino acids long. V lost 7 bases, J lost 0 bases, and 24 bases lay in between. Germline V gene data show CDR1 as SEHNR and CDR2 as FQNEAQ (reference sequence). As DNA, the CDR3 is TGTGCCAGCAATGACGCTTATGACGGATACAGAGCAACTAATGAAAAACTGTTTTTT. Protein product: CASNDAYDGYRATNEKLFF.